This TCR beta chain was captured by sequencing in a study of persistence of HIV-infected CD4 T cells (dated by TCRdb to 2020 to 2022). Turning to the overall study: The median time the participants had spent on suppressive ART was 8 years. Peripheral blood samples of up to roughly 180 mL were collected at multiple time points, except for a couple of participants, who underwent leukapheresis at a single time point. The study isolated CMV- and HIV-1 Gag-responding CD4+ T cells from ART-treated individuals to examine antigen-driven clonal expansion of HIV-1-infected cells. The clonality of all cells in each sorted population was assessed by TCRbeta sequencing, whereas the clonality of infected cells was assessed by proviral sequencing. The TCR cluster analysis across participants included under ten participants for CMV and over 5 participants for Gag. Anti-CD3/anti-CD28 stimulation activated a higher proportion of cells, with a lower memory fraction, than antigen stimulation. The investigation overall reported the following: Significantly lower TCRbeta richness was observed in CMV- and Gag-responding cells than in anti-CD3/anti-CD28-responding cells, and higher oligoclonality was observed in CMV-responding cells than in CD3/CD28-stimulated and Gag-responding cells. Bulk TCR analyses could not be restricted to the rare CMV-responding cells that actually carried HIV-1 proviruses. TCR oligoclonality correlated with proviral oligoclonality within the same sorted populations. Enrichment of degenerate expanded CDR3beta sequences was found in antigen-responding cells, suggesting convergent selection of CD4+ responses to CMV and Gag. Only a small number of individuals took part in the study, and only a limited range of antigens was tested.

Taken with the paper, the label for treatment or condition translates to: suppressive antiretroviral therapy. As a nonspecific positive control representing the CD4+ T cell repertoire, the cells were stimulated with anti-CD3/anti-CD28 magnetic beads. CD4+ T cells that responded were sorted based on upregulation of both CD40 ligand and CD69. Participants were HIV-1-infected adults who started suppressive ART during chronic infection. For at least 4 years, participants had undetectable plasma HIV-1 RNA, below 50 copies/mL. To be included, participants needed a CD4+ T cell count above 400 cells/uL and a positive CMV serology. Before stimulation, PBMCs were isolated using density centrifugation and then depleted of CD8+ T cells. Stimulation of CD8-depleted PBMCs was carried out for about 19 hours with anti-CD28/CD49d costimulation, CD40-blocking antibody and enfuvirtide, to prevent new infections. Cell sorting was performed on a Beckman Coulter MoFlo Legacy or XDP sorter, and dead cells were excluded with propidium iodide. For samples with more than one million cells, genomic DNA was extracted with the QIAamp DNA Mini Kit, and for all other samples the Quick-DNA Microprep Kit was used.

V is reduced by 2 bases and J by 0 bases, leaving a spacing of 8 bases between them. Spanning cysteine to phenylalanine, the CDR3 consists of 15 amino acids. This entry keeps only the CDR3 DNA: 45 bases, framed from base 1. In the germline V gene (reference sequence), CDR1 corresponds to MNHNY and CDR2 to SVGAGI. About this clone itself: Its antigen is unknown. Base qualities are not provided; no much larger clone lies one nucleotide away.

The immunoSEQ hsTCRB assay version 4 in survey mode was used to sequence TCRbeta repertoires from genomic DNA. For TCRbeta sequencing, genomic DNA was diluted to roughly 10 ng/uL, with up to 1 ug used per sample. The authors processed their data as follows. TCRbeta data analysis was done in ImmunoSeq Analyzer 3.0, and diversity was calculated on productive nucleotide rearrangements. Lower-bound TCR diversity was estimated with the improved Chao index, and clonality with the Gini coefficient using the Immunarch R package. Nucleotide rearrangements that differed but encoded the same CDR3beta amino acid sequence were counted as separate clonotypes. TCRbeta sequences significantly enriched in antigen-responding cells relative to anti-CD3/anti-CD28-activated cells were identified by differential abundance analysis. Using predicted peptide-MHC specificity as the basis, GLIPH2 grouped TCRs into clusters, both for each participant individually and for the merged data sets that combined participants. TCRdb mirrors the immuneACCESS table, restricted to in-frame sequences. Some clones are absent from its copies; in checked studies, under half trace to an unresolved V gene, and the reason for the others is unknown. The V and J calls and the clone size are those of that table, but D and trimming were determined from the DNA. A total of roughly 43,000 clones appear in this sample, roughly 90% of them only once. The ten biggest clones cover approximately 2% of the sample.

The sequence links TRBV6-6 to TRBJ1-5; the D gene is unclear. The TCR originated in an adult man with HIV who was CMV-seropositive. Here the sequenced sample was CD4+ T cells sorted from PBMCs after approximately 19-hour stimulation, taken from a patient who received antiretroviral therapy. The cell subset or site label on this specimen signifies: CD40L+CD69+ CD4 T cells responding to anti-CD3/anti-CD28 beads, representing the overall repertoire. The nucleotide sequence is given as TGTGCCAGCAGTTACCCGGGAGATAGCAATCAGCCCCAGCATTTT. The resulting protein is CASSYPGDSNQPQHF.